A single T cell receptor (beta chain) is shown here with its context. The data stem from a study of CD8+ T cells in alopecia areata. Treatment in this sample: oral pan-JAK inhibitor, 5-10 mg twice daily. The authors extracted RNA and reverse transcribed it into cDNA as the sequencing template. The assay was immunoSEQ multiplex PCR, and TCRdb's table has in-frame clones only and misses some. The sample comprises more than 90,000 clones, around three fifths of which are singletons, and 10% to 15% rests with the top ten. In germline, CDR1 is SNHLY, CDR2 FYNNEI. This CDR3 is 15 amino acids long. The V end was cut by 5 bases, the J end by 4 bases, with 17 bases between.

This rearrangement joins TRBV2 to TRBJ2-5, with a tentative D call TRBD1 (5 bases). Sequenced here: CD8+ T cells sorted from blood, sampled at week 24, from a patient treated with tofacitinib. The sequence derives from a human donor with alopecia areata. This CDR3 reads CASSPGPSPAETQYF. For the CDR3, the DNA is TGTGCCAGCAGTCCAGGGCCCTCCCCCGCAGAGACCCAGTACTTC.